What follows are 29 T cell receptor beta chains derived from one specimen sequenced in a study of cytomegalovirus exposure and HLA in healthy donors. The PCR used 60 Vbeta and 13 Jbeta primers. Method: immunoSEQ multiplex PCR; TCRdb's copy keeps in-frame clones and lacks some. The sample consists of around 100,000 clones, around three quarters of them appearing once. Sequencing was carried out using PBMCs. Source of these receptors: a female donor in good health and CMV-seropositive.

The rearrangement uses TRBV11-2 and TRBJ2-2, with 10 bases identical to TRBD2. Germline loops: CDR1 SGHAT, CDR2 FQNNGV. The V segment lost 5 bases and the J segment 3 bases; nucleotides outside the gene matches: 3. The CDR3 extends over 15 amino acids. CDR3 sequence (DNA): TGTGCCAGCAGCAAGCGGGGGGGGGACACCGGGGAGCTGTTTTTT. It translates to CASSKRGGDTGELFF.

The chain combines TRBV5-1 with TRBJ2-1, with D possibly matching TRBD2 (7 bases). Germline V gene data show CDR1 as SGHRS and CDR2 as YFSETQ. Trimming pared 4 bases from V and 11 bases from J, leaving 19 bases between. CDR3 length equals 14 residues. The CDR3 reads CASSQNPGGSKQFF. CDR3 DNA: TGCGCCAGCAGCCAGAACCCGGGGGGCTCGAAGCAGTTCTTC.

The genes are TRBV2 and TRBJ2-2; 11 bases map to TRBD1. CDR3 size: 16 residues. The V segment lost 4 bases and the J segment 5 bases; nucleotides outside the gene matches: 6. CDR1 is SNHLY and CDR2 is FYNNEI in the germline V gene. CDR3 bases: TGTGCCAGCAGTGGACCCGGGACAGGGGGGACCGGGGAGCTGTTTTTT. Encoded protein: CASSGPGTGGTGELFF.

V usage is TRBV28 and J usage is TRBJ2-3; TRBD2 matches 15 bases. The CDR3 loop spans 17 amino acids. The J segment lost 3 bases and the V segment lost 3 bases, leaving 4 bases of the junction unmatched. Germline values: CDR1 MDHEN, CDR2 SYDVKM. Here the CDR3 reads CASSFGTSGRSTDTQYF. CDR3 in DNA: TGTGCCAGCAGTTTTGGGACTAGCGGGAGGAGTACAGATACGCAGTATTTT. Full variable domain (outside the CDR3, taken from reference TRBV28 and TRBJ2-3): DVKVTQSSRYLVKRTGEKVFLECVQDMDHENMFWYRQDPGLGLRLIYFSYDVKMKEKGDIPEGYSVSREKKERFSLILESASTNQTSMYLCASSFGTSGRSTDTQYFGPGTRLTVL.

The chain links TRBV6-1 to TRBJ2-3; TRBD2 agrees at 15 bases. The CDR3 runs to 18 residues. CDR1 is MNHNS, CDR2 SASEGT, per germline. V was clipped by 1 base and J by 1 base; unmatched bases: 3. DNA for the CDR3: TGTGCCAGCAGTGAAGGGACTAGCGGGGGGGCCGGCACAGATACGCAGTATTTT. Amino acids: CASSEGTSGGAGTDTQYF.

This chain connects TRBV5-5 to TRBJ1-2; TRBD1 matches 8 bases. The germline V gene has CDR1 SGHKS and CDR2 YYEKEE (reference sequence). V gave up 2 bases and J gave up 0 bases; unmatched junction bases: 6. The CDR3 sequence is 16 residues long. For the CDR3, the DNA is TGTGCCAGCAGCTTAGGGACAGGTCTAGCTAACTATGGCTACACCTTC. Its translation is CASSLGTGLANYGYTF.

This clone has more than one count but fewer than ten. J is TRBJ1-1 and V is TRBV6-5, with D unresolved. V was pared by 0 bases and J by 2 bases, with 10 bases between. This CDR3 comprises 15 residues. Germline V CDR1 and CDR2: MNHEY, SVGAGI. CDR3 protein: CASSYSKRGNTEAFF. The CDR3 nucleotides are TGTGCCAGCAGTTACTCCAAGAGAGGAAACACTGAAGCTTTCTTT.

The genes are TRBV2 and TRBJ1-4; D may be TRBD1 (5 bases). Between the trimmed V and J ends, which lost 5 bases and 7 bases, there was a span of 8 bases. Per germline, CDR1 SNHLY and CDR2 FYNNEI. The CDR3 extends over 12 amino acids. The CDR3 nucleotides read TGTGCCAGCAGTCCCGGGGGTGAAAAACTGTTTTTT. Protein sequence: CASSPGGEKLFF.

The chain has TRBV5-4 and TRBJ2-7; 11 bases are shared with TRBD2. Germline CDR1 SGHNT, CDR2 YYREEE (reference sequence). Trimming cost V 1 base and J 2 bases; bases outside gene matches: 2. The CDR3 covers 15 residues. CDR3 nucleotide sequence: TGTGCCAGCAGCTTGTGGGGACTAGCGGCCTACGAGCAGTACTTC. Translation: CASSLWGLAAYEQYF. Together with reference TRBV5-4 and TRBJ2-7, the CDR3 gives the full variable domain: ETGVTQSPTHLIKTRGQQVTLRCSSQSGHNTVSWYQQALGQGPQFIFQYYREEENGRGNFPPRFSGLQFPNYSSELNVNALELDDSALYLCASSLWGLAAYEQYFGPGTRLTVT.

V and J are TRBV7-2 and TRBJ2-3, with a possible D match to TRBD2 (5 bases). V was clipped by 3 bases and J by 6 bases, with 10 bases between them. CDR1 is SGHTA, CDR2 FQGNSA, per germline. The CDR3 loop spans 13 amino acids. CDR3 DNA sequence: TGTGCCAGCAGCTTCCCTAGAGGGGATACGCAGTATTTT. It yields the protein CASSFPRGDTQYF.

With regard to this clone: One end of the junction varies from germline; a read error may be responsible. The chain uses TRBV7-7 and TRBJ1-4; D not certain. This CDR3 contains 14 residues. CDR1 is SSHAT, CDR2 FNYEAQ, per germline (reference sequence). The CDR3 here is CASSDAGRSEKLFF. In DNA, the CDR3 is TGTGCTAGCAGCGATGCGGGCCGTAGCGAAAAACTGTTTTTT.

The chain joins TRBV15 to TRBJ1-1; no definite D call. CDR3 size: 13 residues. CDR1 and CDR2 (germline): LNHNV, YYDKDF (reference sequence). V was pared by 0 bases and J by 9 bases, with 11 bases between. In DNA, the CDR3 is TGTGCCACCAGCAGAGAAGCTTTTGAACAAGCTTTCTTT. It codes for CATSREAFEQAFF.

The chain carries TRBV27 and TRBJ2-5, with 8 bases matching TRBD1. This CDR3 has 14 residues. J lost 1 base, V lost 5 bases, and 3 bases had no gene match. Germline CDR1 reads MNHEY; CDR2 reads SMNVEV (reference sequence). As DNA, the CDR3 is TGTGCCAGCAGTCAAGGACAGGGCCAAGAGACCCAGTACTTC. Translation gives CASSQGQGQETQYF.

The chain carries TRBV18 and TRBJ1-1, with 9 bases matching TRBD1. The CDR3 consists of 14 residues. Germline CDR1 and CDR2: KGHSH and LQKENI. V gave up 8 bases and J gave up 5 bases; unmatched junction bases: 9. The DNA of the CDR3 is TGTGCCAGCCGAACCGGGACAGGGAAGACTGAAGCTTTCTTT. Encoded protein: CASRTGTGKTEAFF.

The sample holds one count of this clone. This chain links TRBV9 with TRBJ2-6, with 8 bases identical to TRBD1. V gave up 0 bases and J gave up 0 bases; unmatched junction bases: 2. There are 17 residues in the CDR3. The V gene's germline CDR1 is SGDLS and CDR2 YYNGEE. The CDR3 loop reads CASSVAGGVSGANVLTF. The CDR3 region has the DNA TGTGCCAGCAGCGTAGCAGGGGGCGTCTCTGGGGCCAACGTCCTGACTTTC.

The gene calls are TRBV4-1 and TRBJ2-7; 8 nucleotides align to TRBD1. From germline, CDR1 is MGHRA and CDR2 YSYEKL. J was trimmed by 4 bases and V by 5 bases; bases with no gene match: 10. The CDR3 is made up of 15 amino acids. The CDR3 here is CASSDQPDRGYEQYF. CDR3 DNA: TGCGCCAGCAGCGATCAACCAGACAGGGGTTACGAGCAGTACTTC.

The CDR3 here is CASSLFGDEQYF. CDR3 DNA: TGTGCCAGCAGCTTGTTCGGGGACGAGCAGTACTTC. J is TRBJ2-7 and V is TRBV5-4; TRBD2 might be the D (5 bases). CDR3 size: 12 residues. Between the trimmed V and J ends, which lost 1 base and 5 bases, there was a span of 7 bases. Germline values: CDR1 SGHNT, CDR2 YYREEE (reference sequence).

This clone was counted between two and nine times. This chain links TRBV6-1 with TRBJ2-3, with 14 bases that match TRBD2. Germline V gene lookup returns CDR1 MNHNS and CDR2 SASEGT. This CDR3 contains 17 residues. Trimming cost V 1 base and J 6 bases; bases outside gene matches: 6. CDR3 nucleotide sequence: TGTGCCAGCAGTGAAGTTCGACTAGCGGGGGGGCCCGATACGCAGTATTTT. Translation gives CASSEVRLAGGPDTQYF.

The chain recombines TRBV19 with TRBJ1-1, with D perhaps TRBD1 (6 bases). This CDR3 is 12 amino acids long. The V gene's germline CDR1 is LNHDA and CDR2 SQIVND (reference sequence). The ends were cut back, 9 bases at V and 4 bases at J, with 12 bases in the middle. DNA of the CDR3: TGTGCCAGCAGCCAGGGGACCACTGAAGCTTTCTTT. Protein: CASSQGTTEAFF.

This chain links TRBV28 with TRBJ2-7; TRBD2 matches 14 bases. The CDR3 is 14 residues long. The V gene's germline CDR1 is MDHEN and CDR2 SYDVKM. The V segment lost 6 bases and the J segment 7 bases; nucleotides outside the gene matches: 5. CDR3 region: CASRPGTSGSEQYF. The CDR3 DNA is TGTGCCAGCAGGCCGGGGACTAGCGGGAGTGAGCAGTACTTC. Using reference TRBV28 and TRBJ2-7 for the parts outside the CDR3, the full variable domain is DVKVTQSSRYLVKRTGEKVFLECVQDMDHENMFWYRQDPGLGLRLIYFSYDVKMKEKGDIPEGYSVSREKKERFSLILESASTNQTSMYLCASRPGTSGSEQYFGPGTRLTVT.

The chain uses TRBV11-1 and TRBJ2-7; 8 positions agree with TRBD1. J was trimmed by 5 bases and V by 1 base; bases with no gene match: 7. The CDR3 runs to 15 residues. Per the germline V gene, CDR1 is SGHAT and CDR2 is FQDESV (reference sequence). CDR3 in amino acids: CASSLDQGAIHEQYF. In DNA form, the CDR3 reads TGTGCCAGCAGCTTAGATCAGGGGGCGATCCACGAGCAGTACTTC.

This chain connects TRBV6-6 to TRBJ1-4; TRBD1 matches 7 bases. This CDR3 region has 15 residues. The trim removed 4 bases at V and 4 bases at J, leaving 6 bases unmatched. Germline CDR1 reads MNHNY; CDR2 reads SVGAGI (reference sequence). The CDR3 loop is CASSSVGQRNEKLFF. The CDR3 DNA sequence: TGTGCCAGCAGTTCCGTGGGACAGCGTAATGAAAAACTGTTTTTT.

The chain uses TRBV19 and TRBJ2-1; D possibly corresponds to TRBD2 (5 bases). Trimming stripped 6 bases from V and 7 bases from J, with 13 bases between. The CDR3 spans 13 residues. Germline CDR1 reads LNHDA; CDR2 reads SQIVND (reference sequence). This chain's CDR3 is CASSLASSNEQFF. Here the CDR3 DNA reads TGTGCCAGTAGCCTAGCTTCTTCAAATGAGCAGTTCTTC. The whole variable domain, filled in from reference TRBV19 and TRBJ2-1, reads DGGITQSPKYLFRKEGQNVTLSCEQNLNHDAMYWYRQDPGQGLRLIYYSQIVNDFQKGDIAEGYSVSREKKESFPLTVTSAQKNPTAFYLCASSLASSNEQFFGPGTRLTVL.

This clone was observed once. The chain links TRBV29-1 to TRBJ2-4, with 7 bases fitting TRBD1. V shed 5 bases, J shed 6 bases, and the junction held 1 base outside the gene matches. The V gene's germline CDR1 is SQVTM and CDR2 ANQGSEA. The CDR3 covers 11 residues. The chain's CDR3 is CSVPGGNIQYF. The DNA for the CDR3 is TGCAGCGTTCCAGGGGGAAACATTCAGTACTTC.

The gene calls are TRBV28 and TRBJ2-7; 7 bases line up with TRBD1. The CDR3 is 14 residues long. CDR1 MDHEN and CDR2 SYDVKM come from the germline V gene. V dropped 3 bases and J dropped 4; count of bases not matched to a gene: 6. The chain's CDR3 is CASSFYRGGYEQYF. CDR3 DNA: TGTGCCAGCAGTTTTTACAGGGGTGGGTACGAGCAGTACTTC.

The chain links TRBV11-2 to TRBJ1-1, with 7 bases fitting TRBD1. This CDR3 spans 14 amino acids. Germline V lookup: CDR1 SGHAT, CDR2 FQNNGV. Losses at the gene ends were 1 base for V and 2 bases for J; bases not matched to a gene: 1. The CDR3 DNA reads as TGTGCCAGCAGCTTAGCAGGGGGTAACACTGAAGCTTTCTTT. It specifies CASSLAGGNTEAFF. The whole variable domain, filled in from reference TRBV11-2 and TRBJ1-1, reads EAGVAQSPRYKIIEKRQSVAFWCNPISGHATLYWYQQILGQGPKLLIQFQNNGVVDDSQLPKDRFSAERLKGVDSTLKIQPAKLEDSAVYLCASSLAGGNTEAFFGQGTRLTVV.

The CDR3 region has the DNA TGCGCCAGCAGCACATTATCTACAGGAGCAGATACGCAGTATTTT. Its protein is CASSTLSTGADTQYF. The chain recombines TRBV5-1 with TRBJ2-3, with D maybe TRBD1 (5 bases). Germline V lookup: CDR1 SGHRS, CDR2 YFSETQ. The V end was cut by 4 bases, the J end by 4 bases, with 16 bases between. This CDR3 has 15 residues.

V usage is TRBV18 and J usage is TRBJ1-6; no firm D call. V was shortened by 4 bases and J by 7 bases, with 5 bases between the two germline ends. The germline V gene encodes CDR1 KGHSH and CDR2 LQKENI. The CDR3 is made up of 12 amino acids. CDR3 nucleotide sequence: TGTGCCAGCTCACTGGAGAATTCACCCCTCCACTTT. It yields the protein CASSLENSPLHF.

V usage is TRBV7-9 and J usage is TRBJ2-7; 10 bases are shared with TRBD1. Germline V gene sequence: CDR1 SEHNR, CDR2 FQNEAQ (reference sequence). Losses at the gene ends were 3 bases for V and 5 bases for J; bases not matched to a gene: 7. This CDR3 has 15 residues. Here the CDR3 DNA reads TGTGCCAGCAGCTTGGCAGGGACAGGGGATGACGAGCAGTACTTC. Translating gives CASSLAGTGDDEQYF.